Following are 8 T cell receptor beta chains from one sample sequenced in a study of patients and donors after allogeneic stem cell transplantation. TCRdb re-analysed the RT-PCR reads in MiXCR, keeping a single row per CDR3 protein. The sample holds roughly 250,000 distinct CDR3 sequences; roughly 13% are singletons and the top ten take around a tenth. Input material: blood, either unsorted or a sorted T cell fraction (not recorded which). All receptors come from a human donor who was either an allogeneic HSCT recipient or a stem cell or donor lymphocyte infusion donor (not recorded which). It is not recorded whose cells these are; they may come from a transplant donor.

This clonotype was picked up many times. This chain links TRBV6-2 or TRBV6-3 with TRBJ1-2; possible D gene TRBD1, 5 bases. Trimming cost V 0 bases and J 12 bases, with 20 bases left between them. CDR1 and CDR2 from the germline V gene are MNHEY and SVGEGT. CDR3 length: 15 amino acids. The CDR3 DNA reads TGTGCCAGCAGTTACTCAGGAAAGGGGACCCCGCTGAACACCTTC. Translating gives CASSYSGKGTPLNTF.

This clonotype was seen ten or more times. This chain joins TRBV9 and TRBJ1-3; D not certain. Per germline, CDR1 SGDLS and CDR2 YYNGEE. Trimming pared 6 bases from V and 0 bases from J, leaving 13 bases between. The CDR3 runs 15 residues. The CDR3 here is CASKESDYSGNTIYF. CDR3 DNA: TGTGCCAGCAAGGAATCGGACTACTCTGGAAACACCATATATTTT.

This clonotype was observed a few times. CDR3 amino acids: CASSLGAGRAGEQYF. DNA of the CDR3: TGTGCCAGCAGCTTAGGAGCAGGGCGCGCGGGGGAGCAGTACTTC. The chain carries TRBV7-2 and TRBJ2-7; weak D call: TRBD2 (6 bases). The V gene lost 1 base and the J gene lost 7 bases, with 17 bases spanning the gap. The CDR3 totals 15 residues. CDR1 and CDR2 from the germline V gene are SGHTA and FQGNSA.

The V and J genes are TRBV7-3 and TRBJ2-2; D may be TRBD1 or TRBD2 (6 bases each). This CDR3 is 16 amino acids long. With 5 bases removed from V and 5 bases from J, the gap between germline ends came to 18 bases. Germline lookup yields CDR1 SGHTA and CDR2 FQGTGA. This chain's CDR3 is CASSGSDSGRTGELFF. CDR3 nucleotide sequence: TGTGCCAGCAGCGGATCGGACAGTGGGAGGACCGGGGAGCTGTTTTTT.

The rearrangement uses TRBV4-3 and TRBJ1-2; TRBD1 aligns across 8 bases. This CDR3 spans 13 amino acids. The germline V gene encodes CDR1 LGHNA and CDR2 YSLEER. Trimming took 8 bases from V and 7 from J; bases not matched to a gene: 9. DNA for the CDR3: TGCGCCAGCCACCGGGACAGGCGTTGTGGCTACACCTTC. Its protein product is CASHRDRRCGYTF.

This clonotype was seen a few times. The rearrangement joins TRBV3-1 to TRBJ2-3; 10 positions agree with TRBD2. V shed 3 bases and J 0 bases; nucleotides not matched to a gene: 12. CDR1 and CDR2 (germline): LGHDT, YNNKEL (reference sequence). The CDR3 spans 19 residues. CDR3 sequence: CASSQGWASGGPSTDTQYF. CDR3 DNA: TGTGCCAGCAGCCAGGGTTGGGCTAGCGGGGGCCCCAGCACAGATACGCAGTATTTT.

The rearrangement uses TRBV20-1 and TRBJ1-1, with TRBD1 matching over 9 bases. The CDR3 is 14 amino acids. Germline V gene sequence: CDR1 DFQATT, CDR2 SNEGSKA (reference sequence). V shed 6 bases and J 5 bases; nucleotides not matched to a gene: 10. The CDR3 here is CSALRDRAGTEAFF. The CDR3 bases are TGCAGTGCGCTCCGGGACAGGGCGGGGACTGAAGCTTTCTTT.

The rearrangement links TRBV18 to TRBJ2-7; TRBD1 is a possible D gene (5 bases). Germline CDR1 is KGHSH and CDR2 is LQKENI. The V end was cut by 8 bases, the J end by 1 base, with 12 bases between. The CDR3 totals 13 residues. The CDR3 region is CASREQVSYEQYF. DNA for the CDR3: TGTGCCAGCCGCGAACAGGTTTCCTACGAGCAGTACTTC.